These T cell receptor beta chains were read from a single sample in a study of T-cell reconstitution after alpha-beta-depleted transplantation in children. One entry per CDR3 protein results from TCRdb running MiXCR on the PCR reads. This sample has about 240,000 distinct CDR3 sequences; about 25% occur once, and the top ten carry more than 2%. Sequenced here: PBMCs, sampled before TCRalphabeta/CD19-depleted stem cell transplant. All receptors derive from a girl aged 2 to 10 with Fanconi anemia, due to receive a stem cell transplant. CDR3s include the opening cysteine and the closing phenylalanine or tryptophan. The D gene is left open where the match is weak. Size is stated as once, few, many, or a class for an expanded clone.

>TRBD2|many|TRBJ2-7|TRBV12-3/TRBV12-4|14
TGTGCCAGCAGTATTAGCGGGGGGCGCTACGAGCAGTACTTC
CASSISGGRYEQYF
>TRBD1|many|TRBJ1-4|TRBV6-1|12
TGTGCCACCACAGGGGATATTGAAAAACTGTTTTTT
CATTGDIEKLFF
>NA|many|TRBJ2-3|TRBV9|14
TGTGCCAGCAACGGGATGAGGTGGACAGATACGCAGTATTTT
CASNGMRWTDTQYF
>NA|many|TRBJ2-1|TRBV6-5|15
TGTGCCAGCAGTTACACGGTGGGGCGATTAAATGAGCAGTTCTTC
CASSYTVGRLNEQFF
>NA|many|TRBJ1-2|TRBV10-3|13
TGTGCCATCAGTGAGCAGGGCATCTATGGCTACACCTTC
CAISEQGIYGYTF
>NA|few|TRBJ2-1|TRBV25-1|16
TGTGCCAGCAGTGAAGCAAGGGGGTTGAATTTGAATGAGCAGTTCTTC
CASSEARGLNLNEQFF
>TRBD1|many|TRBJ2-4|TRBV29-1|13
TGCAGCGTTGGAGGACAGGGAATAGGGATTCAGTACTTC
CSVGGQGIGIQYF
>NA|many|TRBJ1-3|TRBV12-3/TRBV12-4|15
TGTGCCAGCAGTCGGTCGGGACTGACTGGAAACACCATATATTTT
CASSRSGLTGNTIYF
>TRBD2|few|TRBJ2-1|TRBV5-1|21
TGCGCCAGCAGCTTGGTGTTTCGGGGGGGACTAGCGGTGCCTTCCTACAATGAGCAGTTCTTC
CASSLVFRGGLAVPSYNEQFF
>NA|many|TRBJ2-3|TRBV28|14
TGTGCCAGCATAACCCCGGACTCGACAGATACGCAGTATTTT
CASITPDSTDTQYF
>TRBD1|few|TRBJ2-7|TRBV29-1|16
TGCAGCGTTGAAGATTTTTCGTCGTCGGGACAGTACGAGCAGTACTTC
CSVEDFSSSGQYEQYF